This T cell receptor (beta chain) emerged from a study of CD8 T cells in Susac syndrome. The CDR3 contains 12 residues. V lost 0 bases to trimming and J lost 3 bases, with 3 bases between them. Looked up from germline, CDR1 is SGHDN and CDR2 is FVKESK. Random hexamers primed reverse transcription of about 0.5 to 1 ug RNA. TCRdb fed the immunoSEQ multiplex PCR reads into MiXCR, producing one record per CDR3 protein. This table has tens of thousands of distinct CDR3 sequences, around 94% appearing once. The sample consisted of CD8+ T cells from PBMCs. This TCR derives from a human donor in good health. The chain carries TRBV14 and TRBJ2-7; D is undetermined. This CDR3 is CASSQDLYEQYV. CDR3 in DNA: TGTGCCAGCAGCCAAGACCTCTACGAGCAGTACGTC.